Following are 25 T cell receptor beta chains from one sample sequenced in a study of blood T cell repertoires in COVID-19. Data came from immunoSEQ multiplex PCR; TCRdb stores just in-frame clones and leaves some out. This table has around 60,000 clones, around 90% appearing once. Material for sequencing was peripheral blood. Every receptor here comes from an elderly woman with active COVID-19.

This clone was seen just once. The rearrangement links TRBV11-1 to TRBJ2-1; TRBD1 matches 7 bases. This CDR3 spans 15 amino acids. The germline gives CDR1 SGHAT, CDR2 FQDESV (reference sequence). V was pared by 4 bases and J by 6 bases, with 9 bases of the junction left unmatched. CDR3 nucleotide sequence: TGTGCCAGCAGCTCCGAACCGGACAGGATCAATGAGCAGTTCTTC. Amino acid sequence: CASSSEPDRINEQFF.

This clone was counted once. The chain employs TRBV6-5 and TRBJ2-7, with no clear D. CDR1 is MNHEY, CDR2 SVGAGI, per germline. The CDR3 is 11 amino acids. The V and J ends lost 11 bases and 3 bases respectively, with 11 bases between them. The CDR3 loop reads CACAVGYEQYF. The CDR3 nucleotides read TGTGCCTGCGCGGTCGGCTACGAGCAGTACTTC.

This clone was recorded only once. The rearrangement uses TRBV10-3 and TRBJ2-4, with D possibly being TRBD2 (5 bases). The CDR3 extends over 12 amino acids. V shed 10 bases and J shed 3 bases, with 10 bases lying between them. CDR1 is ENHRY and CDR2 is SYGVKD in the germline V gene. In nucleotides, the CDR3 is TGTGCCACCGCTGACTACAAAAACATTCAGTACTTC. Translation gives CATADYKNIQYF.

The rearrangement uses TRBV5-4 and TRBJ1-4; D might be TRBD1 (5 bases). CDR1 and CDR2 (germline): SGHNT, YYREEE (reference sequence). The CDR3 totals 17 residues. Between the trimmed V and J ends, which lost 3 bases and 7 bases, there was a span of 22 bases. The CDR3 DNA reads TGTGCCAGCAGCTCAATTACCTCAGCGGGGGGAGGTGAAAAACTGTTTTTT. As protein: CASSSITSAGGGEKLFF.

The chain carries TRBV3-1 (or the pseudogene TRBV3-2) and TRBJ1-2; 7 positions match TRBD1. The CDR3 contains 14 residues. J gave up 4 bases and V 3 bases, and 5 bases lay outside the gene matches. Germline-derived CDR1 and CDR2 are LGHDT and YNNKEL (reference sequence). The CDR3 loop reads CASSQGQTGYGYTF. CDR3 coding DNA: TGTGCCAGCAGCCAGGGACAGACCGGCTATGGCTACACCTTC.

The chain joins TRBV14 to TRBJ1-6, with 7 bases aligning to TRBD1. The CDR3 spans 14 residues. The germline V gene encodes CDR1 SGHDN and CDR2 FVKESK. V gave up 3 bases and J gave up 7 bases; unmatched junction bases: 3. CDR3 bases: TGTGCCAGCAGCCAGGGACAGCGAAATTCACCCCTCCACTTT. Amino acids: CASSQGQRNSPLHF.

The V call is TRBV7-2, the J call TRBJ2-3, with 12 bases that match TRBD2. Germline lookup yields CDR1 SGHTA and CDR2 FQGNSA. This CDR3 region has 16 residues. V trimming: 5 bases; J trimming: 2 bases; junction bases outside the gene matches: 5. The CDR3 DNA follows: TGTGCCAGCAGCGAGACTAGCGGGGGTTACACAGATACGCAGTATTTT. Its protein is CASSETSGGYTDTQYF.

The chain joins TRBV9 to TRBJ1-6; tentatively, D is TRBD1 (6 bases). The CDR3 covers 16 residues. V was shortened by 0 bases and J by 6 bases, with 13 bases between the two germline ends. CDR1 and CDR2 from the germline V gene are SGDLS and YYNGEE. CDR3 protein: CASSVGGHSGNSPLHF. The CDR3 region has the DNA TGTGCCAGCAGCGTAGGGGGGCACTCGGGTAATTCACCCCTCCACTTT. The full variable domain, its missing parts supplied by reference TRBV9 and TRBJ1-6, is DSGVTQTPKHLITATGQRVTLRCSPRSGDLSVYWYQQSLDQGLQFLIQYYNGEERAKGNILERFSAQQFPDLHSELNLSSLELGDSALYFCASSVGGHSGNSPLHFGNGTRLTVT.

The J gene is TRBJ1-2, the V gene TRBV11-2, with 12 positions matching TRBD1. CDR1 and CDR2 (germline): SGHAT, FQNNGV. Trimming cost V 8 bases and J 12 bases; bases outside gene matches: 10. The CDR3 is 13 amino acids. The CDR3 nucleotides are TGTGCCAGCGCCGGGACAGGGGGCTCGGCGGACACCTTC. Protein product: CASAGTGGSADTF.

This sequence joins TRBV19 and TRBJ2-1, with 8 bases that match TRBD2. Germline assignment: CDR1 LNHDA and CDR2 SQIVND (reference sequence). This CDR3 has 17 residues. V lost 5 bases to trimming and J lost 0 bases; unmatched junction nucleotides: 9. The chain's CDR3 is CASSPIDGGASYNEQFF. The CDR3 DNA sequence: TGTGCCAGTAGTCCAATCGACGGGGGGGCCTCCTACAATGAGCAGTTCTTC. Full variable domain (missing parts from reference TRBV19 and TRBJ2-1): DGGITQSPKYLFRKEGQNVTLSCEQNLNHDAMYWYRQDPGQGLRLIYYSQIVNDFQKGDIAEGYSVSREKKESFPLTVTSAQKNPTAFYLCASSPIDGGASYNEQFFGPGTRLTVL.

J is TRBJ1-5 and V is TRBV28, with TRBD1 matching 8 bases. This CDR3 comprises 15 residues. Unmatched junction bases numbered 5, after V lost 1 base and J lost 6 bases. Germline CDR1 and CDR2: MDHEN and SYDVKM. In DNA form, the CDR3 reads TGTGCCAGCAGTTTATCCGGACAGGGCATTCAGCCCCAGCATTTT. It is translated as CASSLSGQGIQPQHF.

This clone was seen a handful of times. The chain is built from TRBV3-1 (or the pseudogene TRBV3-2) and TRBJ2-1, with a possible D match to TRBD2 (5 bases). This CDR3 contains 15 residues. V lost 4 bases and J 2 bases, leaving 12 bases between the germline ends. CDR1 is LGHDT and CDR2 is YNNKEL in the germline V gene (reference sequence). Written as DNA, the CDR3 is TGTGCCAGCAGCCCCGAGCGGCAAGCCTACAATGAGCAGTTCTTC. Residues: CASSPERQAYNEQFF.

The chain carries TRBV29-1 and TRBJ2-7; unclear D gene. The CDR3 has 12 amino acids. Per germline, CDR1 SQVTM and CDR2 ANQGSEA. V was clipped by 4 bases and J by 3 bases, with 10 bases between them. The CDR3 reads CSVGNSDYEQYV. The DNA for the CDR3 is TGCAGCGTTGGGAACAGTGACTACGAGCAGTACGTC.

This clone was detected once. This rearrangement joins TRBV4-1 to TRBJ1-5; D is possibly TRBD1 (5 bases). V gave up 4 bases and J gave up 2 bases, with 18 bases separating them. This CDR3 has 17 amino acids. Germline V gene data show CDR1 as MGHRA and CDR2 as YSYEKL. CDR3 amino acids: CASSREDSVRGNQPQHF. The CDR3 region has the DNA TGCGCCAGCAGCCGAGAAGATTCTGTCAGGGGCAATCAGCCCCAGCATTTT.

This clone was recorded a few times. V gene TRBV5-4 combines with J gene TRBJ1-1, with a possible D match to TRBD1 (6 bases). Germline V gives CDR1 SGHNT, CDR2 YYREEE (reference sequence). There are 15 residues in the CDR3. Deletions cut 8 bases from V and 1 base from J, with 18 bases between. The CDR3 bases are TGTGCCAGTCTAAGTTCCGGACAGCGGAACACTGAAGCTTTCTTT. Translating gives CASLSSGQRNTEAFF.

The chain carries TRBV23-1 and TRBJ2-7, with a weak D call TRBD1 (6 bases). TRBV23-1 is reported as an ORF; its role is uncertain. The CDR3 covers 12 residues. Written as DNA, the CDR3 is TGCGCCAGCAGTCAATCGACGGCAGGGGTCCTTGTC. Encoded protein: CASSQSTAGVLV.

This rearrangement joins TRBV6-4 to TRBJ2-7, with 14 positions matching TRBD2. J gave up 9 bases and V 8 bases, and 24 bases lay outside the gene matches. Looked up from germline, CDR1 is MRHNA and CDR2 is SNTAGT. CDR3 size: 19 residues. This CDR3 is CASGKRTSGRSCAGRVQYF. CDR3 nucleotides: TGTGCCAGCGGGAAACGGACTAGCGGGAGGTCTTGTGCCGGGAGGGTGCAGTACTTC.

The chain recombines TRBV4-1 with TRBJ2-5, with D possibly TRBD1 on 6 matching bases. Trimming shortened V by 4 bases and J by 5 bases, and 20 bases separated the two germline ends. Looked up from germline, CDR1 is MGHRA and CDR2 is YSYEKL. This CDR3 is 16 amino acids long. The CDR3 sequence: CASSPTPGASQETQYF. In DNA form, the CDR3 reads TGCGCCAGCAGCCCCACCCCAGGGGCAAGTCAGGAGACCCAGTACTTC.

The rearrangement links TRBV6-5 to TRBJ1-4; D gene unclear. The CDR3 consists of 14 residues. Germline loops: CDR1 MNHEY, CDR2 SVGAGI. V shed 6 bases and J shed 5 bases, with 13 bases lying between them. The CDR3 spells CASSPISGNEKLFF. For the CDR3, the DNA is TGTGCCAGCAGCCCCATTTCAGGAAATGAAAAACTGTTTTTT.

V is TRBV5-1 and J is TRBJ2-1, with 10 bases that match TRBD2. The ends lost 0 bases at V and 7 bases at J; junction bases unmatched: 4. This CDR3 region has 15 residues. CDR1 SGHRS and CDR2 YFSETQ come from the germline V gene. CDR3 nucleotides: TGCGCCAGCAGCTTGGTGCTAGCGGGGGCAAATGAGCAGTTCTTC. This sequence encodes CASSLVLAGANEQFF.

The rearrangement links TRBV4-2 to TRBJ2-7, with D perhaps matching TRBD2 (6 bases). The CDR3 is 16 amino acids. Germline CDR1 LGHNA, CDR2 YNFKEQ. V was trimmed by 3 bases and J by 5 bases, leaving 20 bases between them. In DNA, the CDR3 is TGTGCCAGCAGCCAGGGCATTGGAGGGAGACCCCACGAGCAGTACTTC. Amino acid sequence: CASSQGIGGRPHEQYF.

The chain carries TRBV19 and TRBJ1-6, with a possible D match to TRBD1 (6 bases). This CDR3 is 15 amino acids long. Germline CDR1 LNHDA, CDR2 SQIVND (reference sequence). Trimming removed 5 bases from V and 6 bases from J, with 14 bases in between. The CDR3 loop reads CASSDQGRINSPLHF. As DNA, the CDR3 is TGTGCCAGTAGTGACCAGGGGCGGATTAATTCACCCCTCCACTTT.

This chain connects TRBV19 to TRBJ2-2, with 9 bases that match TRBD1. Germline CDR1 reads LNHDA; CDR2 reads SQIVND (reference sequence). The CDR3 is 16 residues long. V was pared by 6 bases and J by 0 bases, with 5 bases of the junction left unmatched. The CDR3 nucleotides read TGTGCCAGTAGGCGACAGGGGGGCGCGAACACCGGGGAGCTGTTTTTT. This sequence encodes CASRRQGGANTGELFF.

This rearrangement joins TRBV7-9 to TRBJ1-1; TRBD1 matches at 8 bases. The length of the CDR3 is 14 residues. The ends lost 2 bases at V and 6 bases at J; junction bases unmatched: 5. The V gene's germline CDR1 is SEHNR and CDR2 FQNEAQ (reference sequence). CDR3 sequence: CASSLPDRDSEAFF. The CDR3 nucleotides read TGTGCCAGCAGCTTACCGGACAGGGACTCTGAAGCTTTCTTT.

The chain recombines TRBV7-6 with TRBJ2-1, with 8 bases identical to TRBD1. This CDR3 spans 16 amino acids. From germline, CDR1 is SGHVS and CDR2 FNYEAQ. Trimming cost V 6 bases and J 1 base; bases outside gene matches: 8. The CDR3: CASSKTGVVSYNEQFF. DNA of the CDR3: TGTGCCAGCAGTAAGACAGGGGTCGTGTCCTACAATGAGCAGTTCTTC.